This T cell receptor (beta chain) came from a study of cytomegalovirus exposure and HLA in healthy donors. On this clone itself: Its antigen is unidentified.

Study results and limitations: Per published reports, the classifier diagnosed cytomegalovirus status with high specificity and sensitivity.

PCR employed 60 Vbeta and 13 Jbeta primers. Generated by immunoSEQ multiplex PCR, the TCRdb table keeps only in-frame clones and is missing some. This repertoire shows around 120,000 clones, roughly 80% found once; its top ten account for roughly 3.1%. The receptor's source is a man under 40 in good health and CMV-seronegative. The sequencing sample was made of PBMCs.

Here the CDR3 DNA reads TGTGCCTGGACCGGGGGGCTTAGCCAGCCCCAGCATTTT. Translated, it gives CAWTGGLSQPQHF. The V and J genes are TRBV30 and TRBJ1-5; D might be TRBD1 (6 bases). Germline CDR1 GTSNPN, CDR2 SVGIG (reference sequence). Between the trimmed V and J ends, which lost 4 bases and 7 bases, there was a span of 14 bases. This CDR3 spans 13 amino acids.